These 8 T cell receptor beta chains came from one sample sequenced in a study of blood T cell repertoires in COVID-19 (TCRdb year 2020). The library relied on the immunoSEQ multiplex PCR assay. TCRdb's version of the immuneACCESS table is confined to in-frame rearrangements and falls short of the full clone set. An unresolved V gene accounts for under half of the shortfall where checked; the remainder is of unknown origin. Recorded for this sample are about 270,000 clones; 85% of them occurred a single time. About an eighth of the sample lies in the top ten. The sequencing input was peripheral blood. These receptors all stem from a human donor in a cohort sampled during active COVID-19.

This chain links TRBV6-5 with TRBJ2-5; D not resolved. Per germline, CDR1 MNHEY and CDR2 SVGAGI. The CDR3 contains 15 residues. Deletions cut 5 bases from V and 4 bases from J, with 17 bases between. CDR3 bases: TGTGCCAGCAGTCCCTCCCCCCTCGAGATAGAGACCCAGTACTTC. This encodes CASSPSPLEIETQYF.

The chain couples TRBV29-1 to TRBJ1-2; D remains ambiguous. The CDR3 runs 11 residues. Trimming took 4 bases from V and 4 from J, leaving 7 bases between them. Germline V gene sequence: CDR1 SQVTM, CDR2 ANQGSEA. CDR3 in amino acids: CSVAAGYGYTF. DNA for the CDR3: TGCAGCGTTGCGGCGGGCTATGGCTACACCTTC.

This chain connects TRBV6-5 to TRBJ2-1, with 11 bases fitting TRBD2. CDR3 size: 14 residues. With V trimmed by 6 bases and J by 4 bases, 2 bases remained unmatched. Per germline, CDR1 MNHEY and CDR2 SVGAGI. The CDR3 region has the DNA TGTGCCAGCAGGGGACTAGCGGAGTACAATGAGCAGTTCTTC. This codes for CASRGLAEYNEQFF.

CDR3 coding DNA: TGTGCCAGCATCCCTCGGGGTCAGGTTACCTACGAGCAGTACTTC. This translates into CASIPRGQVTYEQYF. The chain links TRBV11-3 to TRBJ2-7, with TRBD2 as a possible D gene (5 bases). Trimming took 7 bases from V and 2 from J, leaving 18 bases between them. The V gene's germline CDR1 is SGHNT and CDR2 YENEEA. This CDR3 comprises 15 residues.

This chain connects TRBV7-9 to TRBJ1-2; 8 bases map to TRBD1. V gave up 1 base and J gave up 3 bases; unmatched junction bases: 4. This CDR3 contains 15 residues. Germline V gene lookup returns CDR1 SEHNR and CDR2 FQNEAQ (reference sequence). The CDR3 region is CASSLGGQGYYGYTF. Written as DNA, the CDR3 is TGTGCCAGCAGCTTAGGCGGACAGGGCTACTATGGCTACACCTTC.

The genes are TRBV5-4 and TRBJ2-1, with TRBD2 identical over 9 bases. Germline V gene data show CDR1 as SGHNT and CDR2 as YYREEE (reference sequence). The V and J ends lost 0 bases and 7 bases, in that order; junction bases with no gene match: 5. The CDR3 is 15 amino acids. The CDR3 bases are TGTGCCAGCAGCTTGGTAGCGGGAGCGAGGAATGAGCAGTTCTTC. Its translation: CASSLVAGARNEQFF.

This chain uses TRBV6-5 with TRBJ1-1; D call uncertain. CDR1 MNHEY and CDR2 SVGAGI come from the germline V gene. This CDR3 comprises 14 residues. Trimming removed 5 bases from V and 1 base from J, with 11 bases in between. The CDR3 sequence: CASSTPARNTEAFF. The CDR3 DNA follows: TGTGCCAGCAGTACCCCCGCCAGGAACACTGAAGCTTTCTTT.

This rearrangement joins TRBV6-5 to TRBJ1-4, with D tentatively TRBD1 (6 bases). With 8 bases removed from V and 8 bases from J, the gap between germline ends came to 15 bases. CDR3 size: 13 residues. CDR1 is MNHEY, CDR2 SVGAGI, per germline. Written as DNA, the CDR3 is TGTGCCAGCCGGACAGCCACCGGGGAAAAACTGTTTTTT. It translates to CASRTATGEKLFF.